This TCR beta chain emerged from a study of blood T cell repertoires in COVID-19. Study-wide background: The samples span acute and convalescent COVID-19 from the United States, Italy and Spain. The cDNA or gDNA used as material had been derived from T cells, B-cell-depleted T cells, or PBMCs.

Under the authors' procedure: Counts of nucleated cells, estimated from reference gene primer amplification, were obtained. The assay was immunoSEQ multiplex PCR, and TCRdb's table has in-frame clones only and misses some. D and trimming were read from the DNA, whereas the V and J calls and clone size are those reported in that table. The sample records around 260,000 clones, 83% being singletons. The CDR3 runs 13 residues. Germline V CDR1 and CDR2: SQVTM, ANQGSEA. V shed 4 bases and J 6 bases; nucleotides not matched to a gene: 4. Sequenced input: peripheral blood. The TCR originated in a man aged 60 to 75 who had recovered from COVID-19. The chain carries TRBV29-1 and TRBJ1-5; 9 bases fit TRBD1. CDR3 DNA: TGCAGCGTTGTGACAGGGGGTGGTCAGCCCCAGCATTTT. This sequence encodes CSVVTGGGQPQHF. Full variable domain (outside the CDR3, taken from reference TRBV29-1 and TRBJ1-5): SAVISQKPSRDICQRGTSLTIQCQVDSQVTMMFWYRQQPGQSLTLIATANQGSEATYESGFVIDKFPISRPNLTFSTLTVSNMSPEDSSIYLCSVVTGGGQPQHFGDGTRLSIL.